The clone carrying this T cell receptor (beta chain) was counted a few times. The antigen remains undetermined. Germline CDR1 and CDR2: GTSNPN and SVGIG (reference sequence). Trimming took 0 bases from V and 10 from J, leaving 13 bases between them. The CDR3 sequence is 13 residues long. The data stem from a study of T cells in Graves' hyperthyroidism and ophthalmopathy. Diagnosis rested on symptoms, serum thyroxine and TRAb, thyroid ultrasound, and orbital computed tomography. Predating any ophthalmopathy symptoms, the blood sample was taken at first hyperthyroidism diagnosis. Amplification of TCR beta CDR3 regions used RNA as the template. Researchers ran a first-round RT-PCR on the TCR CDR3 using the HTBI primer set. TCRdb ran MiXCR on the multiplex PCR reads and lists one entry per CDR3 protein. The sample records more than 550,000 distinct CDR3 sequences, roughly a sixth being singletons. Points from the study as a whole: Model predictions of ophthalmopathy came a median roughly 6.7 months before onset.

This receptor was identified in a woman in her 50s with Graves' hyperthyroidism that later progressed to Graves' ophthalmopathy. The chain employs TRBV30 and TRBJ2-1, with D possibly TRBD2 on 6 matching bases. The sequenced sample consisted of blood. The CDR3 reads CAWSVAGGTEQFF. DNA for the CDR3: TGTGCCTGGAGTGTAGCCGGGGGAACCGAGCAGTTCTTC.